These T cell receptor beta chains were read from a single sample in a study of cytomegalovirus exposure and HLA in healthy donors. The assay was immunoSEQ multiplex PCR, and TCRdb's table has in-frame clones only and misses some. This table has 110,000 to 150,000 clones, around 80% appearing once. The specimen sequenced was PBMCs. The receptors were sampled from a woman in her thirties or forties in good health and CMV-seronegative. Both conserved end residues are part of each CDR3. A D gene is named only where the DNA matches it firmly. A clone size is listed for some rows: how often the clone was seen (once, few, many), or a class if it is expanded.

TRBV4-1	TRBD1	15	TRBJ1-1	NA	TGCGCCAGCAGCCAACGGGACAGGGTGAACACTGAAGCTTTCTTT	CASSQRDRVNTEAFF
TRBV27	TRBD1	17	TRBJ2-3	once	TGTGCCAGCAGCTTACAGGGGGACCTTCTTAGCACAGATACGCAGTATTTT	CASSLQGDLLSTDTQYF
TRBV7-2	NA	13	TRBJ1-2	NA	TGTGCCAGCAGCAGCAGACAGACGTATGGCTACACCTTC	CASSSRQTYGYTF
TRBV9	NA	14	TRBJ1-2	once	TGTGCCAGCAGCGCCAGGCAGGGGATGGATGGCTACACCTTC	CASSARQGMDGYTF
TRBV6-5	NA	12	TRBJ1-5	once	TGTGCCAGCAGAGGCAGGAATCAGCCCCAGCATTTT	CASRGRNQPQHF
TRBV28	TRBD2	14	TRBJ2-7	once	TGTGCCAGCAGTTTGGGCGGACTAGCGGGCGAGCAGTACTTC	CASSLGGLAGEQYF
TRBV7-2	NA	14	TRBJ1-2	NA	TGTGCCAGCAGCTTAGACAGCAATCCTATGAGCTACACCTTC	CASSLDSNPMSYTF
TRBV5-1	TRBD2	13	TRBJ2-5	once	TGCGCCAGCAGCCCGGGGGGTGGAGAGACCCAGTACTTC	CASSPGGGETQYF
TRBV7-2	NA	12	TRBJ2-1	NA	TGTGCCAGCAGCTTTCTACTCAATGAGCAGTTCTTC	CASSFLLNEQFF
TRBV28	NA	18	TRBJ2-1	NA	TGTGCCAGCAGTTTACCTGACCCCGGGAGTACCGTCTACAATGAGCAGTTCTTC	CASSLPDPGSTVYNEQFF
TRBV7-2	NA	13	TRBJ2-5	NA	TGTGCCAGCGGGGAATCTAGAGGGGAGACCCAGTACTTC	CASGESRGETQYF
TRBV4-3	TRBD1	16	TRBJ1-1	NA	TGCGCCAGCAGCCAAGATTGGAGACAGGGCGGACTTGAAGCTTTCTTT	CASSQDWRQGGLEAFF
TRBV28	NA	15	TRBJ2-1	once	TGTGCCAGCAGTAAGGGCCAGGGCCCCTACAATGAGCAGTTCTTC	CASSKGQGPYNEQFF
TRBV5-4	NA	14	TRBJ1-2	NA	TGTGCCAGCAGCTTGGCCGAGGTCCGTTATGGCTACACCTTC	CASSLAEVRYGYTF
TRBV5-1	NA	14	TRBJ2-5	NA	TGCGCCAGCAGCTTGATGGGCAGGGAAGAGACCCAGTACTTC	CASSLMGREETQYF
TRBV5-1	NA	12	TRBJ2-5	NA	TGCGCCAGCAGCTTGGCCAGGGAGACCCAGTACTTC	CASSLARETQYF
TRBV6-5	NA	14	TRBJ1-2	NA	TGTGCCAGCAGTTACGAACCAGTTCCATATGGCTACACCTTC	CASSYEPVPYGYTF
TRBV4-3	TRBD2	16	TRBJ2-3	NA	TGCGCCAGCAGCCAAGAAGCTAGCGGGGGTGGAGATACGCAGTATTTT	CASSQEASGGGDTQYF
TRBV28	NA	12	TRBJ2-1	NA	TGTGCCAGCAGTTTACTAGAGAATGAGCAGTTCTTC	CASSLLENEQFF
TRBV18	TRBD1	20	TRBJ1-1	few	TGTGCCAGCTCACCCACCAGGGACAGGGAAAGAATTTTCATGAACACTGAAGCTTTCTTT	CASSPTRDRERIFMNTEAFF
TRBV27	TRBD1	14	TRBJ2-7	NA	TGTGCCAGCAGTTGGACAGGGGAGTCCTACGAGCAGTACTTC	CASSWTGESYEQYF
TRBV7-9	NA	14	TRBJ2-2	few	TGTGCCAGCAGCGATACAACGAACACCGGGGAGCTGTTTTTT	CASSDTTNTGELFF
TRBV29-1	TRBD1	16	TRBJ2-1	once	TGCAGCGTTGAAGAGGGGACAGGGGGCTCCTACAATGAGCAGTTCTTC	CSVEEGTGGSYNEQFF
TRBV2	NA	15	TRBJ1-5	NA	TGTGCCAGCAGTGATGACAGATTTAGCAATCAGCCCCAGCATTTT	CASSDDRFSNQPQHF
TRBV7-2	NA	14	TRBJ2-5	NA	TGTGCCAGCAGACTACGGGCGGGCCAAGAGACCCAGTACTTC	CASRLRAGQETQYF
TRBV5-6	TRBD1	13	TRBJ2-7	few	TGTGCCAGCAGCTTGCCGACAGGGGAAGAGCAGTACTTC	CASSLPTGEEQYF
TRBV28	TRBD2	17	TRBJ2-4	once	TGTGCCAGCAGTTCGTATTTAGCGGGGGCCGGCGAAAACATTCAGTACTTC	CASSSYLAGAGENIQYF
TRBV2	NA	14	TRBJ1-3	NA	TGTGCCAGCAGTCCGGGAGCCTCTGGAAACACCATATATTTT	CASSPGASGNTIYF
TRBV5-6	NA	18	TRBJ1-4	NA	TGTGCCAGCAGCTTGGACGCCGGTGTAGGGGCTTCTAATGAAAAACTGTTTTTT	CASSLDAGVGASNEKLFF
TRBV5-6	TRBD1	16	TRBJ1-5	NA	TGTGCCAGCAGCCGAGCGGGACAGGACTTATTTCAGCCCCAGCATTTT	CASSRAGQDLFQPQHF
TRBV4-3	TRBD1	13	TRBJ2-7	NA	TGCGCCAGCAGCCAAGAGGGGCAGGGGGAACAGTACTTC	CASSQEGQGEQYF
TRBV19	TRBD1	17	TRBJ1-5	few	TGTGCCAGTAGTATCCAAGGCGGGACAGGGAAGCATCAGCCCCAGCATTTT	CASSIQGGTGKHQPQHF
TRBV28	TRBD1	15	TRBJ2-5	NA	TGTGCCAGCAGTTTGGAAGCAGGGGGACGGGTGACCCAGTACTTC	CASSLEAGGRVTQYF
TRBV7-2	TRBD1	14	TRBJ2-5	NA	TGTGCCAGCAGCCAATGGACAGGGAAAGAGACCCAGTACTTC	CASSQWTGKETQYF
TRBV7-9	NA	11	TRBJ1-1	NA	TGTGCCAGCAGCTTAGACAGTGAAGCTTTCTTT	CASSLDSEAFF
TRBV9	NA	16	TRBJ1-1	NA	TGTGCCAGCAGCGTAGAGGGCGCGGGGCGGCGGACTGAAGCTTTCTTT	CASSVEGAGRRTEAFF
TRBV28	NA	10	TRBJ1-1	NA	TGTGCCAGCGCCGGGGAGCTGGCTTTCTTT	CASAGELAFF
TRBV28	NA	13	TRBJ1-1	NA	TGTGCCAGCAGTTTATTTGGGGAGATTGAAGCTTTCTTT	CASSLFGEIEAFF
TRBV13	NA	15	TRBJ1-2	NA	TGTGCCAGCAGCTTGGGCCCTCGGCAGGGAAATGGCTACACCTTC	CASSLGPRQGNGYTF
TRBV7-2	NA	14	TRBJ1-1	NA	TGTGCCAGCAGCTTCAGGGTCGGGAACACTGAAGCTTTCTTT	CASSFRVGNTEAFF
TRBV21-1	NA	16	TRBJ1-5	NA	TGTGCCAGCAGCAAAGTAGGGAGTAATAGCAATCAGCCCCAGCATTTT	CASSKVGSNSNQPQHF
TRBV9	TRBD1	14	TRBJ1-2	NA	TGTGCCAGCAGCGTAGGGGACAGGGTGGAGGGCTACACCTTC	CASSVGDRVEGYTF
TRBV9	NA	13	TRBJ1-1	NA	TGTGCCAGCAGCGTAGTCTACGGGTCTGAAGCTTTCTTT	CASSVVYGSEAFF
TRBV28	TRBD1	15	TRBJ2-1	NA	TGTGCCAGCAGTCCAGGGGGCAGGACCTACAATGAGCAGTTCTTC	CASSPGGRTYNEQFF
TRBV6-5	TRBD1	14	TRBJ2-7	NA	TGTGCCAGCAGTGAGGGACAGGGGGGGTACGAGCAGTACTTC	CASSEGQGGYEQYF
TRBV14	TRBD1	16	TRBJ1-2	few	TGTGCCAGCAGCCCCGGCGGGGGACAGGCCATCTATGGCTACACCTTC	CASSPGGGQAIYGYTF
TRBV19	NA	13	TRBJ2-7	once	TGTGCCACCTCCCCGGCAGGGGCGGGTGTGCAGTACTTC	CATSPAGAGVQYF
TRBV27	NA	16	TRBJ1-2	NA	TGTGCCAGCTACCACCTCCGGGGGGGAGACTCCTATGGCTACACCTTC	CASYHLRGGDSYGYTF
TRBV27	NA	15	TRBJ2-1	NA	TGTGCCAGCAGTTTAGTGACACCCCTCCCCAATGAGCAGTTCTTC	CASSLVTPLPNEQFF
TRBV6-5	TRBD1	15	TRBJ2-2	NA	TGTGCCAGCAGGAAAGACAGGGTTGGAACCGGGGAGCTGTTTTTT	CASRKDRVGTGELFF
TRBV4-1	TRBD1	18	TRBJ2-1	NA	TGCGCCAGCAGCCGCCTATCCTCCCGGGACAGGGGCGACAATGAGCAGTTCTTC	CASSRLSSRDRGDNEQFF
TRBV25-1	NA	13	TRBJ2-1	NA	TGTGCCAGCAATTGGGCCTCGGGGAATGAGCAGTTCTTC	CASNWASGNEQFF
TRBV2	NA	13	TRBJ2-7	NA	TGTGCCAGCAGAAGGGACACATCCTACGAGCAGTACTTC	CASRRDTSYEQYF